These T cell receptor beta chains were read from a single sample in a study of T cell responses to AZD1222 COVID-19 vaccine. Here immunoSEQ multiplex PCR was the method, and the copy in TCRdb shows in-frame clones only, minus some. The sample holds approximately 300,000 clones, 90% to 95% seen once. Here the sequenced sample was peripheral blood, taken 28 days after the second AZD1222 dose. Source of these receptors: an adult who received the AZD1222 COVID-19 vaccine. Both conserved end residues are part of each CDR3. A D gene is named only where the DNA matches it firmly.

j_call	v_call	d_call	cdr3_nt	cdr3_aa
TRBJ2-1	TRBV7-8	TRBD1	TGTGCCAGCAGCTTCGTGACAGGGGGCTTCCTTAGAGATTCCAATGAGCAGTTCTTC	CASSFVTGGFLRDSNEQFF
TRBJ2-3	TRBV5-1	.	TGCGCCAGCAGCTTGGCGGCGGAGGCAGATACGCAGTATTTT	CASSLAAEADTQYF
TRBJ2-7	TRBV7-2	TRBD2	TGTGCCAGCAGCTTTTGGCGGGAGGGTAACGAGCAGTACTTC	CASSFWREGNEQYF
TRBJ1-3	TRBV7-9	.	TGTGCCAGCAGCTTAGATGGTACAGGGTCCTCTGGAAACACCATATATTTT	CASSLDGTGSSGNTIYF
TRBJ2-3	TRBV7-9	TRBD2	TGTGCCAGCAGCTTTCTAGCGGGAGATACGCAGTATTTT	CASSFLAGDTQYF
TRBJ1-4	TRBV28	.	TGTGCCAGCAGTTTACGGGACGGCAATGAAAAACTGTTTTTT	CASSLRDGNEKLFF
TRBJ1-5	TRBV3-1/TRBV3-2	.	TGTGCCAGCAGCCAAAATCAGCCCCAGCATTTT	CASSQNQPQHF
TRBJ2-3	TRBV6-5	.	TGTGCCAGCCGGGGCTTGGCGACAGATACGCAGTATTTT	CASRGLATDTQYF
TRBJ2-7	TRBV5-6	.	TGTGCCAGCAGCTTGCTGGGTAACGAGCAGTACTTC	CASSLLGNEQYF
TRBJ1-2	TRBV6-1	.	TGTGCCAGCAGTGAAGTGTCAGTCTATGGCTACACCTTC	CASSEVSVYGYTF